Listed here are 22 T cell receptor beta chains from one sample, sequenced in a study of shared clonotypes between healthy human individuals. Clones were read by immunoSEQ multiplex PCR, and TCRdb kept only the in-frame ones, dropping some. Among some 2,000,000 clones listed, about 95% were seen once. The sample comprised naive CD4+ T cells sorted from blood. Indicated subset: CD45RA+ positively selected. The receptors originated from a man between 18 and 35 years old in good health.

The V gene is TRBV5-4, the J gene TRBJ2-1, with 7 bases fitting TRBD2. CDR1 is SGHNT and CDR2 is YYREEE in the germline V gene (reference sequence). The V gene end was trimmed by 0 bases and the J gene end by 1 base; junction bases not matched to a gene: 4. This CDR3 is built from 16 residues. This CDR3 is CASSLGGLRSYNEQFF. In DNA, the CDR3 is TGTGCCAGCAGCTTGGGGGGACTAAGGTCCTACAATGAGCAGTTCTTC. Filled out from reference TRBV5-4 and TRBJ2-1, the complete variable domain reads ETGVTQSPTHLIKTRGQQVTLRCSSQSGHNTVSWYQQALGQGPQFIFQYYREEENGRGNFPPRFSGLQFPNYSSELNVNALELDDSALYLCASSLGGLRSYNEQFFGPGTRLTVL.

CDR3 nucleotide sequence: TGTGCCAGCAGCGTGACAGGGGGGGATTCCTACGAGCAGTACTTC. This gives the protein CASSVTGGDSYEQYF. The chain is built from TRBV7-3 and TRBJ2-7, with 9 bases fitting TRBD1. Germline CDR1 and CDR2: SGHTA and FQGTGA. CDR3 length equals 15 residues. Trimming removed 5 bases from V and 1 base from J; junction bases left unmatched: 6.

This clone was picked up one time. This chain uses TRBV21-1 with TRBJ1-6. TRBV21-1 is a pseudogene locus. This CDR3 contains 14 residues. CDR3 nucleotides: TGTGCCAGCAGCAGGTGCCACTATAATTCACCCCTCCACTTT. Translating gives CASSRCHYNSPLHF.

In regard to this clone: At the DNA level, this CDR3 is encoded by other sequences in the same sample as well. In DNA, the CDR3 is TGTGCCAGCTCGGGCGGAGGGGGAAACACTGAAGCTTTCTTT. Translation: CASSGGGGNTEAFF. The V gene is TRBV18, the J gene TRBJ1-1; D possibly corresponds to TRBD1 (6 bases). The germline V gene has CDR1 KGHSH and CDR2 LQKENI. V lost 6 bases to trimming and J lost 2 bases, with 13 bases between them. The CDR3 has 14 amino acids.

The chain recombines TRBV7-2 with TRBJ2-5; unclear D gene. Germline CDR1 and CDR2: SGHTA and FQGNSA. V was trimmed by 7 bases and J by 1 base, leaving 7 bases between them. The CDR3 contains 12 residues. The CDR3: CASNRPQETQYF. The CDR3 DNA reads as TGTGCCAGCAACCGACCCCAAGAGACCCAGTACTTC. The entire variable domain, with the rest obtained from reference TRBV7-2 and TRBJ2-5, is as follows: GAGVSQSPSNKVTEKGKDVELRCDPISGHTALYWYRQSLGQGLEFLIYFQGNSAPDKSGLPSDRFSAERTGGSVSTLTIQRTQQEDSAVYLCASNRPQETQYFGPGTRLLVL.

In the case of this clone: Within the sample, other DNA sequences also encode this same CDR3. The chain links TRBV5-6 to TRBJ1-1, with D unresolved. This CDR3 is built from 13 residues. Between the trimmed V and J ends, which lost 0 bases and 1 base, there was a span of 4 bases. Germline-derived CDR1 and CDR2 are SGHDT and YYEEEE. The CDR3 region has the DNA TGTGCCAGCAGCTTGGGTTCGAACACTGAAGCTTTCTTT. This translates into CASSLGSNTEAFF.

The chain uses TRBV18 and TRBJ1-2, with unresolved D. The germline CDR1 and CDR2 sequences are KGHSH and LQKENI. The CDR3 totals 15 residues. The V gene lost 0 bases and the J gene lost 8 bases, with 16 bases spanning the gap. CDR3 sequence (DNA): TGTGCCAGCTCACCACCGTGGGATAGGGAAGGCGGCTACACCTTC. Its protein is CASSPPWDREGGYTF.

V is TRBV28 and J is TRBJ2-7; D might be TRBD2 (6 bases). The CDR3 is made up of 13 amino acids. With 2 bases removed from V and 7 bases from J, the gap between germline ends came to 12 bases. Germline V lookup: CDR1 MDHEN, CDR2 SYDVKM. In DNA form, the CDR3 reads TGTGCCAGCAGTTTAGGCGAGGGGAGGGAGCAGTACTTC. As protein: CASSLGEGREQYF.

The rearrangement links TRBV7-8 to TRBJ2-7; 10 positions match TRBD1. Germline V gene sequence: CDR1 SGHVS, CDR2 FQNEAQ. This CDR3 has 15 residues. J gave up 3 bases and V 4 bases, and 6 bases lay outside the gene matches. CDR3 nucleotide sequence: TGTGCCAGCAGCTCGCCGGGACAGGGGTTCTACGAGCAGTACTTC. Translated: CASSSPGQGFYEQYF.

This chain uses TRBV5-1 with TRBJ1-6; D is unresolved. V was cut by 0 bases and J by 9 bases, with 10 bases left in between. The CDR3 is 14 amino acids. Germline CDR1 is SGHRS and CDR2 is YFSETQ. The CDR3 sequence: CASSLAIGSSPLHF. CDR3 coding DNA: TGCGCCAGCAGCTTGGCCATAGGGAGTTCACCCCTCCACTTT.

The chain links TRBV6-1 to TRBJ2-7, with D possibly TRBD2 on 5 matching bases. The germline V gene has CDR1 MNHNS and CDR2 SASEGT. The length of the CDR3 is 13 residues. V lost 4 bases to trimming and J lost 0 bases, with 7 bases between them. For the CDR3, the DNA is TGTGCCAGCAGTGCAAGCGGCTCCTACGAGCAGTACTTC. Its translation: CASSASGSYEQYF.

In this sample, this clone turned up a few times. This sample also contains other DNA sequences that code for the same CDR3. The V and J genes are TRBV9 and TRBJ2-5; unclear D gene. Germline CDR1 reads SGDLS; CDR2 reads YYNGEE. CDR3 size: 13 residues. V was shortened by 0 bases and J by 2 bases, with 5 bases between the two germline ends. CDR3 coding DNA: TGTGCCAGCAGCGTAGCACAGCAAGAGACCCAGTACTTC. This sequence encodes CASSVAQQETQYF.

To note about this clone: Additional DNA sequences in this sample encode the identical CDR3. The chain recombines TRBV30 with TRBJ1-1; 8 bases line up with TRBD1. After removal of 1 base from V and 5 bases from J, the junction contained 3 bases not matched to a gene. Germline CDR1 and CDR2: GTSNPN and SVGIG (reference sequence). The CDR3 is 13 residues long. In nucleotides, the CDR3 is TGTGCCTGGAGTGGACAGGGGAGGACTGAAGCTTTCTTT. Translation gives CAWSGQGRTEAFF.

The chain recombines TRBV30 with TRBJ2-7, with 10 bases matching TRBD1. Germline V gene data show CDR1 as GTSNPN and CDR2 as SVGIG (reference sequence). This CDR3 spans 14 amino acids. V shed 6 bases, J shed 3 bases, and the junction held 8 bases outside the gene matches. The CDR3 loop is CACSSGTGVYEQYF. The CDR3 region has the DNA TGTGCCTGTTCGTCCGGGACAGGGGTCTACGAGCAGTACTTC.

This chain joins TRBV5-1 and TRBJ1-2; possible D gene TRBD1, 5 bases. The CDR3 extends over 13 amino acids. CDR1 is SGHRS and CDR2 is YFSETQ in the germline V gene. Trimming took off 4 bases at V and 2 bases at J, with 9 bases between the two ends. The CDR3 DNA reads as TGCGCCAGCAGCCCCAGGGAGAACTATGGCTACACCTTC. Translating gives CASSPRENYGYTF.

The CDR3 loop is CASSPSLSGGQWMRDNEQFF. In nucleotides, the CDR3 is TGTGCCAGCTCACCAAGCTTAAGCGGGGGGCAGTGGATGCGGGACAATGAGCAGTTCTTC. The V gene is TRBV18, the J gene TRBJ2-1; 9 bases align to TRBD2. Germline CDR1 and CDR2: KGHSH and LQKENI. CDR3 length equals 20 residues. V shed 2 bases and J 5 bases; nucleotides not matched to a gene: 19.

This clone has at least ten counts. The chain has TRBV30 and TRBJ2-1; TRBD2 agrees at 12 bases. The length of the CDR3 is 14 residues. In germline, CDR1 is GTSNPN, CDR2 SVGIG (reference sequence). The V segment lost 4 bases and the J segment 7 bases; nucleotides outside the gene matches: 5. The CDR3 nucleotides read TGTGCCTGGAAACTAGCGGGGGGAGGGAATGAGCAGTTCTTC. It codes for CAWKLAGGGNEQFF.

V gene TRBV11-2 combines with J gene TRBJ2-3; the D gene could be TRBD1 or TRBD2 (5 bases each). The germline V gene has CDR1 SGHAT and CDR2 FQNNGV. Trimming shortened V by 2 bases and J by 4 bases, and 10 bases separated the two germline ends. This CDR3 is built from 14 residues. The CDR3 region is CASSLWGSADTQYF. Here the CDR3 DNA reads TGTGCCAGCAGCTTATGGGGGAGTGCAGATACGCAGTATTTT. The whole variable domain, filled in from reference TRBV11-2 and TRBJ2-3, reads EAGVAQSPRYKIIEKRQSVAFWCNPISGHATLYWYQQILGQGPKLLIQFQNNGVVDDSQLPKDRFSAERLKGVDSTLKIQPAKLEDSAVYLCASSLWGSADTQYFGPGTRLTVL.

The rearrangement uses TRBV2 and TRBJ1-1; D gene unclear. This CDR3 has 13 residues. In germline, CDR1 is SNHLY, CDR2 FYNNEI. The V and J ends lost 6 bases and 1 base respectively, with 9 bases between them. In DNA, the CDR3 is TGTGCCAGCAGCCTCGGGTCGAACACTGAAGCTTTCTTT. This gives the protein CASSLGSNTEAFF.

This chain joins TRBV2 and TRBJ2-1, with 7 nucleotides matching TRBD1. The CDR3 has 13 residues. With 6 bases clipped from V and 2 bases from J, the junction kept 1 base outside the gene matches. CDR1 is SNHLY, CDR2 FYNNEI, per germline. Here the CDR3 reads CASSGTAYNEQFF. The CDR3 nucleotides are TGTGCCAGCAGCGGGACAGCCTACAATGAGCAGTTCTTC.

Concerning this clone itself: Just one base apart from a much larger clone, this may be a read error. The chain combines TRBV27 with TRBJ1-5; TRBD1 matches at 8 bases. Germline lookup yields CDR1 MNHEY and CDR2 SMNVEV (reference sequence). The CDR3 is made up of 14 amino acids. J gave up 6 bases and V 4 bases, and 5 bases lay outside the gene matches. The CDR3 reads CASSSGQESQPQHF. CDR3 nucleotides: TGTGCCAGCAGTTCGGGACAGGAAAGTCAGCCCCAGCATTTT.

The chain combines TRBV30 with TRBJ1-4; possibly TRBD1 for D (5 bases). V shed 2 bases and J shed 7 bases, with 14 bases lying between them. The CDR3 consists of 14 residues. In germline, CDR1 is GTSNPN, CDR2 SVGIG (reference sequence). CDR3 residues: CAWSTGGGGEKLFF. The CDR3 DNA reads as TGTGCCTGGAGTACGGGGGGAGGCGGTGAAAAACTGTTTTTT.